Each of the 7 T cell receptor beta chains below was sequenced from the same sample in a study of T cells in Graves' hyperthyroidism and ophthalmopathy. TCR beta CDR3 region amplification was performed from RNA transcripts. When the TCR CDR3 underwent first-round RT-PCR, the HTBI primer set was used. TCRdb re-called the multiplex PCR reads through MiXCR, storing one row per CDR3 protein. Here the sample spans almost 600,000 distinct CDR3 sequences, approximately 15% being singletons. Source material: blood. The receptors derive from a woman aged 25 to 39 with Graves' hyperthyroidism that later progressed to Graves' ophthalmopathy.

The chain combines TRBV15 with TRBJ1-5; D perhaps matches TRBD1 (5 bases). CDR1 is LNHNV, CDR2 YYDKDF, per germline (reference sequence). The V end lost 1 base, the J end lost 3 bases, and 16 bases lay between the germline ends. The CDR3 spans 17 residues. In nucleotides, the CDR3 is TGTGCCACCAGCAGAGGAAGGGGAATAAAGGACAATCAGCCCCAGCATTTT. Its protein product is CATSRGRGIKDNQPQHF.

This clonotype was detected many times. The chain has TRBV28 and TRBJ1-2; TRBD1 matches at 7 bases. Germline trimming cut 2 bases from V and 7 bases from J; bases unmatched to any gene: 7. Germline V gene lookup returns CDR1 MDHEN and CDR2 SYDVKM. The CDR3 runs 14 residues. CDR3 DNA: TGTGCCAGCAGTTTAGGCAGGGGGAGTGGTGGCTACACCTTC. Translation gives CASSLGRGSGGYTF.

This chain uses TRBV18 with TRBJ2-1; D unresolved. V shed 0 bases and J shed 5 bases, with 14 bases lying between them. Germline assignment: CDR1 KGHSH and CDR2 LQKENI. This CDR3 region has 16 residues. The CDR3 reads CASSPPGLGFNNEQFF. The CDR3 bases are TGTGCCAGCTCACCACCGGGGTTGGGGTTTAACAATGAGCAGTTCTTC.

This chain connects TRBV6-4 to TRBJ2-7; 7 bases fit TRBD1. The CDR3 is 15 amino acids. Trimming removed 4 bases from V and 0 bases from J; junction bases left unmatched: 6. The germline V gene encodes CDR1 MRHNA and CDR2 SNTAGT. DNA of the CDR3: TGTGCCAGCAGTGTCGGGGACAGTTACTCCTACGAGCAGTACTTC. Its protein product is CASSVGDSYSYEQYF.

This clonotype was detected many times. The CDR3 DNA reads TGTGCCACCAGTGATTTTATCGGCGGGGTGAGCACAGATACGCAGTATTTT. Its translation: CATSDFIGGVSTDTQYF. J is TRBJ2-3 and V is TRBV24-1; D may be TRBD2 (6 bases). The CDR3 extends over 17 amino acids. Trimming cost V 1 base and J 0 bases, with 13 bases left between them. Germline V lookup: CDR1 KGHDR, CDR2 SFDVKD.

At least ten counts were recorded for this clonotype. This rearrangement joins TRBV20-1 to TRBJ2-7; 8 nucleotides agree with TRBD2. Germline trimming cut 3 bases from V and 5 bases from J; bases unmatched to any gene: 9. The CDR3 length is 14 residues. The germline gives CDR1 DFQATT, CDR2 SNEGSKA (reference sequence). The CDR3 DNA follows: TGCAGTGCTAGTCCCACTAGCGGTTCCCACGAGCAGTACTTC. Its translation: CSASPTSGSHEQYF.

V and J are TRBV29-1 and TRBJ2-7; the D gene is possibly TRBD1 (7 bases). The CDR3 length is 12 residues. The V gene's germline CDR1 is SQVTM and CDR2 ANQGSEA. Trimming took 4 bases from V and 2 from J, leaving 9 bases between them. The CDR3 sequence is CSVGRGAYEQYF. The CDR3 DNA follows: TGCAGCGTTGGCAGGGGGGCCTACGAGCAGTACTTC.